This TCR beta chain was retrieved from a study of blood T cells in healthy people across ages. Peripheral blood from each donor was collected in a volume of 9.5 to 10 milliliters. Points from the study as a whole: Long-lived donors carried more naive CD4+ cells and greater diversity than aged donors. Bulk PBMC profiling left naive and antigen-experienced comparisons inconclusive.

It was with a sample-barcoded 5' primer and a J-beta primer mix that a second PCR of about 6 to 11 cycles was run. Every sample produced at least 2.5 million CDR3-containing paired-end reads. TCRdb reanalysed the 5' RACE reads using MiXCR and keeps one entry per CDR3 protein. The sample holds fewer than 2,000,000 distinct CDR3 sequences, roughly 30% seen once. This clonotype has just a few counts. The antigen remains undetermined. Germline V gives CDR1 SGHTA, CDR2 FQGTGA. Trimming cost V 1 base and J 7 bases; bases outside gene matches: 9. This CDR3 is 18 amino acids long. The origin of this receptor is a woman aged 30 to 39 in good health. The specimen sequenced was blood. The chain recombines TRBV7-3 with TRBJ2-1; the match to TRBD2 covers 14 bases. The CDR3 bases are TGTGCCAGCAGCTTAAATAGGGCGGGGACTAGCGGGGGTAATGAGCAGTTCTTC. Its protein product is CASSLNRAGTSGGNEQFF. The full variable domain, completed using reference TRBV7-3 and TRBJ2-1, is GAGVSQTPSNKVTEKGKYVELRCDPISGHTALYWYRQSLGQGPEFLIYFQGTGAADDSGLPNDRFFAVRPEGSVSTLKIQRTERGDSAVYLCASSLNRAGTSGGNEQFFGPGTRLTVL.